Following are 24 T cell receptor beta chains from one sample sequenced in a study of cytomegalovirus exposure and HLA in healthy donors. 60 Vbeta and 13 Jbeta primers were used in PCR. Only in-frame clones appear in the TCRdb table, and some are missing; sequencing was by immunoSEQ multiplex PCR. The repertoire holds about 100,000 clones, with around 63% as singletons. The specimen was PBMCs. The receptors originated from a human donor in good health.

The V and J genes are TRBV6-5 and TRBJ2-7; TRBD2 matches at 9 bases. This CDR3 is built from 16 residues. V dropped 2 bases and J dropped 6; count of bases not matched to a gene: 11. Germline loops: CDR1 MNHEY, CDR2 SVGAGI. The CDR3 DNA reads TGTGCCAGCAGTTACGCGGGGGGGGCGCAGGTTTTCGAGCAGTACTTC. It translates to CASSYAGGAQVFEQYF.

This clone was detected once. The DNA of the CDR3 is TGTGCCAGCAGTAAAGGGCCGGGAGAGGGGACAGAAACCTTCTGGCCAGAGACCCAGTACTTC. Its protein is CASSKGPGEGTETFWPETQYF. The chain couples TRBV2 to TRBJ2-5, with D maybe TRBD1 (7 bases). Germline loops: CDR1 SNHLY, CDR2 FYNNEI. The CDR3 has 21 residues. The V end lost 5 bases, the J end lost 4 bases, and 35 bases lay between the germline ends.

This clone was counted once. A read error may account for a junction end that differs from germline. The CDR3 nucleotides are TGCGCCAGCAGCTTGGCCGGGGTTGCGGCTACAACTCATTTT. Its translation is CASSLAGVAATTHF. The chain joins TRBV5-1 to TRBJ2-3; D is perhaps TRBD2 (5 bases). Germline loops: CDR1 SGHRS, CDR2 YFSETQ. CDR3 size: 14 residues.

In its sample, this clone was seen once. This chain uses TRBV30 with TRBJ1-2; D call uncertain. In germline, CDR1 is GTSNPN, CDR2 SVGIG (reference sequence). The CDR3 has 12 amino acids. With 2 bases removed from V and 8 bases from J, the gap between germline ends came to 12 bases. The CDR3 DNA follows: TGTGCCTGGAGTTTCGGAGGCGAGGGCTACACCTTC. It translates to CAWSFGGEGYTF.

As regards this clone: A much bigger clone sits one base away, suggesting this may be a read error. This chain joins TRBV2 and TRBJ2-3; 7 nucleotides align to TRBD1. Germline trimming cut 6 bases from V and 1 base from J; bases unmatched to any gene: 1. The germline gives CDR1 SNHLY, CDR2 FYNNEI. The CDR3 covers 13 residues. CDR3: CASSGQGTDTQYF. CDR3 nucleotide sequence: TGTGCCAGCAGCGGACAGGGCACAGATACGCAGTATTTT. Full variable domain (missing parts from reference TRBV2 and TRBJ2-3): EPEVTQTPSHQVTQMGQEVILRCVPISNHLYFYWYRQILGQKVEFLVSFYNNEISEKSEIFDDQFSVERPDGSNFTLKIRSTKLEDSAMYFCASSGQGTDTQYFGPGTRLTVL.

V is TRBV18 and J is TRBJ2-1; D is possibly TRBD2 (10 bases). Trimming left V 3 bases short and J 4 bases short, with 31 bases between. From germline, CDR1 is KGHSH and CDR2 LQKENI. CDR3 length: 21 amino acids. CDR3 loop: CASSPMDRGSSGSGIYNEQFF. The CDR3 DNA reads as TGTGCCAGCTCACCTATGGACAGGGGTTCTAGCGGGAGTGGGATATACAATGAGCAGTTCTTC.

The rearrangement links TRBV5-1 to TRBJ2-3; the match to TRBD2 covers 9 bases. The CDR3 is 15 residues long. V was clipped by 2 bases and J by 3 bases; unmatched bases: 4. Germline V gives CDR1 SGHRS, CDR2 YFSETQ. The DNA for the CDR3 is TGCGCCAGCAGCTTCTGGACTAGCGAGACAGATACGCAGTATTTT. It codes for CASSFWTSETDTQYF.

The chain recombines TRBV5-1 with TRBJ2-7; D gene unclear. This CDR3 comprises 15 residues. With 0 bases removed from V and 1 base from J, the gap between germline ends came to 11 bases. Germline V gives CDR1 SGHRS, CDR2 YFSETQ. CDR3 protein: CASSLAWAQSYEQYF. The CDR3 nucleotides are TGCGCCAGCAGCTTGGCCTGGGCACAGTCCTACGAGCAGTACTTC.

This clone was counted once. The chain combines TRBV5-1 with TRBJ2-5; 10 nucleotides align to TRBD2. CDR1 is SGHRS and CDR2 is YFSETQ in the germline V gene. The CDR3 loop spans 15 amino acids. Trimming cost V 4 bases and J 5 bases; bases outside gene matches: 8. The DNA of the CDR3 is TGCGCCAGCAGCCCAGGGACTAGCGTCGGGGAGACCCAGTACTTC. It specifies CASSPGTSVGETQYF.

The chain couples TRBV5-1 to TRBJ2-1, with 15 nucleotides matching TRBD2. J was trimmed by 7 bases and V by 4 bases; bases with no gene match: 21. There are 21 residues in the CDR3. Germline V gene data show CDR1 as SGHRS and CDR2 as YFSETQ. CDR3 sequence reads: CASSLGLGLGLAGGPGNEQFF. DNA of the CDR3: TGCGCCAGCAGCCTGGGGTTAGGGCTCGGACTAGCGGGAGGGCCGGGAAATGAGCAGTTCTTC. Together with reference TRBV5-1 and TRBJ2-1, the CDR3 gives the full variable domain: KAGVTQTPRYLIKTRGQQVTLSCSPISGHRSVSWYQQTPGQGLQFLFEYFSETQRNKGNFPGRFSGRQFSNSRSEMNVSTLELGDSALYLCASSLGLGLGLAGGPGNEQFFGPGTRLTVL.

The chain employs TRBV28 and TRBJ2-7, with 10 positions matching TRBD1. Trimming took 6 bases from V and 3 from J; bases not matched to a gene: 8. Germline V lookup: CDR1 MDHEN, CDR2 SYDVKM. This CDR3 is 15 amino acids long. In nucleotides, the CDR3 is TGTGCCAGCAGGCCGCCGGGACAGGGGATCTACGAGCAGTACTTC. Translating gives CASRPPGQGIYEQYF. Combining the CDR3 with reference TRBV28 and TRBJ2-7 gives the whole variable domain DVKVTQSSRYLVKRTGEKVFLECVQDMDHENMFWYRQDPGLGLRLIYFSYDVKMKEKGDIPEGYSVSREKKERFSLILESASTNQTSMYLCASRPPGQGIYEQYFGPGTRLTVT.

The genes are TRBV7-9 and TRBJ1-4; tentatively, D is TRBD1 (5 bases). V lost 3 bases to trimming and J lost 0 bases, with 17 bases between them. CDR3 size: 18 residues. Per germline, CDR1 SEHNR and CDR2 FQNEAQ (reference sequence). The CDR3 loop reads CASSFAGTRSATNEKLFF. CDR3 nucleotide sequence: TGTGCCAGCAGCTTTGCCGGGACTAGAAGCGCAACTAATGAAAAACTGTTTTTT. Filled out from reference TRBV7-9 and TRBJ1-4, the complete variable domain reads DTGVSQNPRHKITKRGQNVTFRCDPISEHNRLYWYRQTLGQGPEFLTYFQNEAQLEKSRLLSDRFSAERPKGSFSTLEIQRTEQGDSAMYLCASSFAGTRSATNEKLFFGSGTQLSVL.

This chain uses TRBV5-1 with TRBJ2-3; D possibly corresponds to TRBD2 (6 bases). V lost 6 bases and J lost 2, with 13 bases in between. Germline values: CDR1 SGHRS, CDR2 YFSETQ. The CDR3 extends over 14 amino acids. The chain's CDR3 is CASKGAGTTDTQYF. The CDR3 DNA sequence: TGCGCCAGCAAAGGCGCGGGAACCACAGATACGCAGTATTTT.

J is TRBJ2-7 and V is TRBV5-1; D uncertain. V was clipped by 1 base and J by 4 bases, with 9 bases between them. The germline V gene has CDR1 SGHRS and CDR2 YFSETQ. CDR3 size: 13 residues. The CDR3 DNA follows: TGCGCCAGCAGCTTGAGCACTGATTACGAGCAGTACTTC. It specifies CASSLSTDYEQYF.

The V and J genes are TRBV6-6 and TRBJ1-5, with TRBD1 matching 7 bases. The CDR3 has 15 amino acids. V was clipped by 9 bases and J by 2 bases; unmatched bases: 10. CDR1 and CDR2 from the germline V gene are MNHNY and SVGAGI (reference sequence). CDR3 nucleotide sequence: TGTGCCAGTCACCCGACAGGGTTAGGCAATCAGCCCCAGCATTTT. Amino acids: CASHPTGLGNQPQHF.

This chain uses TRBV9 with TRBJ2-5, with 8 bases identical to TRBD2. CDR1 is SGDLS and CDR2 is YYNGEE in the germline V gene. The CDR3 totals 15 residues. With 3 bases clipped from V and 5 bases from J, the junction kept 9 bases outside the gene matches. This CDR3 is CASSAGLARGETQYF. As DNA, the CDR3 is TGTGCCAGCAGCGCAGGACTAGCTAGAGGGGAGACCCAGTACTTC.

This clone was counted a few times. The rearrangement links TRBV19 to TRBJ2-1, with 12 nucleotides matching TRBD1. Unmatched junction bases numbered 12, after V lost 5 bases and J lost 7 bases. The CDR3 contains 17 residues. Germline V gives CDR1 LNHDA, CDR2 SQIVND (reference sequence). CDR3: CASSANWGTGGSNEQFF. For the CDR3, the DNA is TGTGCCAGTAGTGCGAACTGGGGGACAGGGGGCTCAAATGAGCAGTTCTTC. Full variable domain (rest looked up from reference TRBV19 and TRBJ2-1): DGGITQSPKYLFRKEGQNVTLSCEQNLNHDAMYWYRQDPGQGLRLIYYSQIVNDFQKGDIAEGYSVSREKKESFPLTVTSAQKNPTAFYLCASSANWGTGGSNEQFFGPGTRLTVL.

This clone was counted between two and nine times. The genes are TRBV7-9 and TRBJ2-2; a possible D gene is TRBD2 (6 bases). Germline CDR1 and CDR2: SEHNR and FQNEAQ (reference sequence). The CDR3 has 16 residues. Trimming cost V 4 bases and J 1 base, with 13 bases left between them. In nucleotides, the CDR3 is TGTGCCAGCAGCTCACGGGACTCGGGGAACACCGGGGAGCTGTTTTTT. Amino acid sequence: CASSSRDSGNTGELFF.

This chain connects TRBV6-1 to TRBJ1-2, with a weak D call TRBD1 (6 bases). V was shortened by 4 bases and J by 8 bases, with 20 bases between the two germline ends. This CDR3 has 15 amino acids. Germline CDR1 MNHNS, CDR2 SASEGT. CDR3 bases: TGTGCCAGCAGTGTAGAAACAGGGCCATCGGGAGGCTACACCTTC. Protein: CASSVETGPSGGYTF.

The DNA of the CDR3 is TGTGCCAGCGCCCCCGAGGGAAGCAATCAGCCCCAGCATTTT. Amino acids: CASAPEGSNQPQHF. The V gene is TRBV2, the J gene TRBJ1-5; D remains unclear. V lost 8 bases and J lost 1, with 12 bases in between. The CDR3 is made up of 14 amino acids. From germline, CDR1 is SNHLY and CDR2 FYNNEI.

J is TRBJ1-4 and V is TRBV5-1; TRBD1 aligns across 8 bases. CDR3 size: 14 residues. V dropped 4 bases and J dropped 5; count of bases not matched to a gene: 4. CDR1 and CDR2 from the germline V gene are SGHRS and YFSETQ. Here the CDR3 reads CASSIGTGNEKLFF. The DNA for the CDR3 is TGCGCCAGCAGCATTGGGACAGGCAATGAAAAACTGTTTTTT.

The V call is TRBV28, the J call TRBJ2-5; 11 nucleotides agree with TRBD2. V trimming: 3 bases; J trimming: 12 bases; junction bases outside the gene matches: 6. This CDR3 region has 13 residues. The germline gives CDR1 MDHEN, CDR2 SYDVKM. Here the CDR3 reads CASSFGTSGTEYF. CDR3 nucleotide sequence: TGTGCCAGCAGTTTCGGGACTAGCGGCACGGAGTACTTC.

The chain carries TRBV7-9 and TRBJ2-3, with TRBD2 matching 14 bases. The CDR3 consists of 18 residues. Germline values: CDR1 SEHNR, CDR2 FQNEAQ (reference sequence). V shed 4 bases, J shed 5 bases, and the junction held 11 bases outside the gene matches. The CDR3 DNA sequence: TGTGCCAGCAGCTCTCCGGAGGGGGGGACTAGCGGGAGAGATACGCAGTATTTT. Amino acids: CASSSPEGGTSGRDTQYF.

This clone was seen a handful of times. Written as DNA, the CDR3 is TGTGCCAGCAGCTCAATAGGACTAGTGGAACCCGGGGAGCTGTTTTTT. Translated, it gives CASSSIGLVEPGELFF. J is TRBJ2-2 and V is TRBV7-9; the match to TRBD2 covers 7 bases. Germline V gene lookup returns CDR1 SEHNR and CDR2 FQNEAQ (reference sequence). The CDR3 sequence is 16 residues long. V dropped 4 bases and J dropped 6; count of bases not matched to a gene: 11.